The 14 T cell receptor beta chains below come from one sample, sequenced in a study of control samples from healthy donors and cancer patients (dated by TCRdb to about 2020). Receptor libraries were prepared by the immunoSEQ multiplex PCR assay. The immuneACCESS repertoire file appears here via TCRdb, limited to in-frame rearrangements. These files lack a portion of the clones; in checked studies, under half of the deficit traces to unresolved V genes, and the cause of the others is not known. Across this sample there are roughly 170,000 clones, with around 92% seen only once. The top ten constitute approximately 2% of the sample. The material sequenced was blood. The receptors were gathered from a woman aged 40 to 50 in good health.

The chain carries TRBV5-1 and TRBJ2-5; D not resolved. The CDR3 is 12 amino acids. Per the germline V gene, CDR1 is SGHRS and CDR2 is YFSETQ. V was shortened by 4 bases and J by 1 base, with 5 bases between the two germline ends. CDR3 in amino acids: CASSQTQETQYF. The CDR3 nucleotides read TGCGCCAGCAGCCAGACCCAAGAGACCCAGTACTTC.

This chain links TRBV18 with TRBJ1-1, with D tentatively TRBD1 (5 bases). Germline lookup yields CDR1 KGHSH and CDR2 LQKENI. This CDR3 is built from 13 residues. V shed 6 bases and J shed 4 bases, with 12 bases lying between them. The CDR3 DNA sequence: TGTGCCAGCTCCCTACTTGACAGCACTGAAGCTTTCTTT. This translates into CASSLLDSTEAFF.

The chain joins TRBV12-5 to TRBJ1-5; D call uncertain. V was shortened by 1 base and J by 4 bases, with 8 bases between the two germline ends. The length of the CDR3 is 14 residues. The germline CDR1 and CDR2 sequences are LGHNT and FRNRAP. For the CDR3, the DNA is TGTGCTAGTGGTTTGGGTTTGGTTAATCAGCCCCAGCATTTT. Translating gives CASGLGLVNQPQHF.

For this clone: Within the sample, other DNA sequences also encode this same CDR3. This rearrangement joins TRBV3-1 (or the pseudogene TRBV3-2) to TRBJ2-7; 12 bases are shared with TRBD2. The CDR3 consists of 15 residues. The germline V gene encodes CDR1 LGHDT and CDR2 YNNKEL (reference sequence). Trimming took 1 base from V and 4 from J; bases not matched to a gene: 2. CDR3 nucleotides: TGTGCCAGCAGCCAAGGACTAGCGGGGGATTACGAGCAGTACTTC. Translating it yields CASSQGLAGDYEQYF.

CDR3 sequence reads: CASSLDREPLNEQFF. DNA of the CDR3: TGTGCCAGCAGCTTGGATCGGGAACCCCTCAATGAGCAGTTCTTC. This chain connects TRBV5-4 to TRBJ2-1, with D maybe TRBD2 (5 bases). CDR1 is SGHNT, CDR2 YYREEE, per germline (reference sequence). The CDR3 contains 15 residues. Trimming left V 0 bases short and J 6 bases short, with 13 bases between. Drawing the rest from reference TRBV5-4 and TRBJ2-1, the complete variable domain is ETGVTQSPTHLIKTRGQQVTLRCSSQSGHNTVSWYQQALGQGPQFIFQYYREEENGRGNFPPRFSGLQFPNYSSELNVNALELDDSALYLCASSLDREPLNEQFFGPGTRLTVL.

The CDR3 DNA is TGTGCCAGCAGTACTCACAGGGGAGGAGAAGAGACCCAGTACTTC. This codes for CASSTHRGGEETQYF. V is TRBV6-5 and J is TRBJ2-5, with D tentatively TRBD1 (7 bases). Trimming pared 5 bases from V and 3 bases from J, leaving 16 bases between. The CDR3 consists of 15 residues. CDR1 MNHEY and CDR2 SVGAGI come from the germline V gene.

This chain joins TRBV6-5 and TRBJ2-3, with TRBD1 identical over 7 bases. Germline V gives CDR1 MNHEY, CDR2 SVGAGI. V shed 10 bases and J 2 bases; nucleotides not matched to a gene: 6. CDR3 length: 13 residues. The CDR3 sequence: CATKTGITDTQYF. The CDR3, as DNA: TGTGCCACCAAGACAGGGATCACAGATACGCAGTATTTT.

The chain's CDR3 is CSVELFGTGITEAFF. The CDR3 DNA follows: TGCAGCGTTGAACTTTTCGGGACAGGGATCACTGAAGCTTTCTTT. The gene calls are TRBV29-1 and TRBJ1-1, with 9 bases lining up with TRBD1. The ends lost 2 bases at V and 4 bases at J; junction bases unmatched: 8. Germline CDR1 and CDR2: SQVTM and ANQGSEA. The CDR3 loop spans 15 amino acids. Combining the CDR3 with reference TRBV29-1 and TRBJ1-1 gives the whole variable domain SAVISQKPSRDICQRGTSLTIQCQVDSQVTMMFWYRQQPGQSLTLIATANQGSEATYESGFVIDKFPISRPNLTFSTLTVSNMSPEDSSIYLCSVELFGTGITEAFFGQGTRLTVV.

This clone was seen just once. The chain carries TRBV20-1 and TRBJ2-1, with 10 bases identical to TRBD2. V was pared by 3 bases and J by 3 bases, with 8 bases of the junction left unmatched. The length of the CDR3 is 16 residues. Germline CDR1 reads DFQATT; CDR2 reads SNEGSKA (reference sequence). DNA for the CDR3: TGCAGTGCTAGTCCCTTGCTAGCGGGGGACTACAATGAGCAGTTCTTC. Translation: CSASPLLAGDYNEQFF.

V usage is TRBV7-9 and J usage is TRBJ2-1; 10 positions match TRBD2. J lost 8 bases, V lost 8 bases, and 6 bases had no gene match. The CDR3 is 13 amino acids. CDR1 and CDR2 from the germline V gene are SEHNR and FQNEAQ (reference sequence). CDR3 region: CASSSGGVYEQFF. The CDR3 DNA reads TGTGCCAGCTCGAGCGGGGGGGTTTATGAGCAGTTCTTC.

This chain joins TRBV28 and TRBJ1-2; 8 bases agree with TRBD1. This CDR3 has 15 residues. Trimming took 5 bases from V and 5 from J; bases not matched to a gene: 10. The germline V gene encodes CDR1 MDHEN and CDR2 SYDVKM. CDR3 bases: TGTGCCAGCAGTCCGTTAGCGACAGGGGAATATGGCTACACCTTC. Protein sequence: CASSPLATGEYGYTF.

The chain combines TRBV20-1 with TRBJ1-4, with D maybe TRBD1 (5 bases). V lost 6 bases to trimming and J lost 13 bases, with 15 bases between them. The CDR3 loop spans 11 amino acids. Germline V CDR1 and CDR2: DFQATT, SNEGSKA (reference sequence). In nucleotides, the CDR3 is TGCAGTGCAAAGAAACAGGAGGTACTGTTTTTT. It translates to CSAKKQEVLFF.

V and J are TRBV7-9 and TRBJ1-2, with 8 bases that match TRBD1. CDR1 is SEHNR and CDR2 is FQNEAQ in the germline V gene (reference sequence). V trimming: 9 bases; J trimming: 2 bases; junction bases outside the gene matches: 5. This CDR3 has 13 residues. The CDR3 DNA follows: TGTGCCAGTGGGACAGGCTTCAACTATGGCTACACCTTC. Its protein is CASGTGFNYGYTF. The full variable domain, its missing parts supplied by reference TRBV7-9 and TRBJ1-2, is DTGVSQNPRHKITKRGQNVTFRCDPISEHNRLYWYRQTLGQGPEFLTYFQNEAQLEKSRLLSDRFSAERPKGSFSTLEIQRTEQGDSAMYLCASGTGFNYGYTFGSGTRLTVV.

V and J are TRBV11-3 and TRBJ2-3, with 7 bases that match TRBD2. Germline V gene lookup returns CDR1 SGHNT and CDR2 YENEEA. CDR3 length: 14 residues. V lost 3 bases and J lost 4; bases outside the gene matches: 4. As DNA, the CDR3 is TGTGCCAGCAGCTTGGGAGGGACCGCAGATACGCAGTATTTT. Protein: CASSLGGTADTQYF.